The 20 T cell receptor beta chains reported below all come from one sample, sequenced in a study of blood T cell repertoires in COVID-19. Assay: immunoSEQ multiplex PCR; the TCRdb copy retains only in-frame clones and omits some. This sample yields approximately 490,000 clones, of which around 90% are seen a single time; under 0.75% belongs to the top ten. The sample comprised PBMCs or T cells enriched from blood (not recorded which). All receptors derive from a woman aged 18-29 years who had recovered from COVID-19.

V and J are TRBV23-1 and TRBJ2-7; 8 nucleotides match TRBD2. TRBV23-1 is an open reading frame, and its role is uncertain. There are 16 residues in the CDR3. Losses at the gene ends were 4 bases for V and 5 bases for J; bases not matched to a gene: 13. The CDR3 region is CASSPGGAGAKNEQYF. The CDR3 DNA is TGCGCCAGCAGTCCGGGAGGGGCGGGGGCGAAGAACGAGCAGTACTTC.

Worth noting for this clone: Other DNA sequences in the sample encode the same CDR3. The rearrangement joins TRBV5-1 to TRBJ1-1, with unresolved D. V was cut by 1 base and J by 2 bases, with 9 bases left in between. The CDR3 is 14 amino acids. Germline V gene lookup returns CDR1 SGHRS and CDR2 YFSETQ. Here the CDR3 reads CASSLLTGNTEAFF. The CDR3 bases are TGCGCCAGCAGCTTGCTTACGGGTAACACTGAAGCTTTCTTT.

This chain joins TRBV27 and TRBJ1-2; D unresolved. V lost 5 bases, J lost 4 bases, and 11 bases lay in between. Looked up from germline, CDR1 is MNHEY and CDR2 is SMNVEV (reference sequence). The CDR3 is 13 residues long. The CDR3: CASSRYLFYGYTF. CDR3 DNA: TGTGCCAGCAGTCGGTACCTCTTCTATGGCTACACCTTC.

Here the CDR3 DNA reads TGTGCCAGCAGCTTGGCCCCACAGGTAGCTAACTATGGCTACACCTTC. This sequence encodes CASSLAPQVANYGYTF. V and J are TRBV5-6 and TRBJ1-2, with D possibly being TRBD1 (5 bases). Germline V lookup: CDR1 SGHDT, CDR2 YYEEEE. V lost 0 bases and J 0 bases, leaving 12 bases between the germline ends. The CDR3 loop spans 16 amino acids.

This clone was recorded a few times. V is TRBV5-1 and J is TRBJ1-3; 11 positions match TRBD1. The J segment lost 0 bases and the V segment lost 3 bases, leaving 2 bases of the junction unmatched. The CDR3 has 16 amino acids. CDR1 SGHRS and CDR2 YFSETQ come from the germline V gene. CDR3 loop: CASSWGTGGSGNTIYF. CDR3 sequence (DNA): TGCGCCAGCAGCTGGGGGACAGGGGGCTCTGGAAACACCATATATTTT.

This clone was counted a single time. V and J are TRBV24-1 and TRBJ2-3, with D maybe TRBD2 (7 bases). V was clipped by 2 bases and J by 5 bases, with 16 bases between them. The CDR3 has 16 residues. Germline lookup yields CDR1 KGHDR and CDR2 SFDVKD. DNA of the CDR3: TGTGCCACCAGTGATTCACGAGGGGGGGGGCTAGATACGCAGTATTTT. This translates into CATSDSRGGGLDTQYF.

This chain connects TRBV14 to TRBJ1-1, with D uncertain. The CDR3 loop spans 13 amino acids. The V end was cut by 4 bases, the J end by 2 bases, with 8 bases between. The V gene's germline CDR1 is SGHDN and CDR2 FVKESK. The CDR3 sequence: CASSLQANTEAFF. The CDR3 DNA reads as TGTGCCAGCAGCCTTCAAGCAAACACTGAAGCTTTCTTT.

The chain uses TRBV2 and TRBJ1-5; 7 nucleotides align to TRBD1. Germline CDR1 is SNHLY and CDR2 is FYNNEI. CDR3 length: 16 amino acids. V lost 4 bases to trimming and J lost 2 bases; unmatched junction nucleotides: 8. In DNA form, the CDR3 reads TGTGCCAGCAGTGGAGCCCGACAGGGTGGCAATCAGCCCCAGCATTTT. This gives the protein CASSGARQGGNQPQHF. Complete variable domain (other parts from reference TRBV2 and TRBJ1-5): EPEVTQTPSHQVTQMGQEVILRCVPISNHLYFYWYRQILGQKVEFLVSFYNNEISEKSEIFDDQFSVERPDGSNFTLKIRSTKLEDSAMYFCASSGARQGGNQPQHFGDGTRLSIL.

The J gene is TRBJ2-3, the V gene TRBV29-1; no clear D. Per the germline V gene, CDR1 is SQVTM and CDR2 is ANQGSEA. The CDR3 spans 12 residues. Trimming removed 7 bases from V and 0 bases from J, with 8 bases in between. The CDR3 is CSASRSTDTQYF. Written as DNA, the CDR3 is TGCAGCGCCTCGCGGAGCACAGATACGCAGTATTTT.

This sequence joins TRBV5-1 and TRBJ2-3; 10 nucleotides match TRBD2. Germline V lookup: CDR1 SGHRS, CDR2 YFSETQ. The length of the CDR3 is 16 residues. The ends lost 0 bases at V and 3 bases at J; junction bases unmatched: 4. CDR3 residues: CASSLEAGGLTDTQYF. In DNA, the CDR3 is TGCGCCAGCAGCTTGGAAGCGGGGGGGCTTACAGATACGCAGTATTTT.

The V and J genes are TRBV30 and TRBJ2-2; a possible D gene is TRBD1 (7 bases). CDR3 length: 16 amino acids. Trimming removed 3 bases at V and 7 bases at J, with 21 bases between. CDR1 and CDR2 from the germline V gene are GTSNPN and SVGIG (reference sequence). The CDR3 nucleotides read TGTGCCTGGAGACCAACGAACAGGGGACTGAGCGGGGAGCTGTTTTTT. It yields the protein CAWRPTNRGLSGELFF.

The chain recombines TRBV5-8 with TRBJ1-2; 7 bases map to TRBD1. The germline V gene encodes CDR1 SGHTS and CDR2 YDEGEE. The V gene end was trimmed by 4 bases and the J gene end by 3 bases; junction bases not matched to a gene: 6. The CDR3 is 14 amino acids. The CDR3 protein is CASSAGTDYYGYTF. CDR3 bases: TGTGCCAGCAGCGCCGGGACAGACTACTATGGCTACACCTTC.

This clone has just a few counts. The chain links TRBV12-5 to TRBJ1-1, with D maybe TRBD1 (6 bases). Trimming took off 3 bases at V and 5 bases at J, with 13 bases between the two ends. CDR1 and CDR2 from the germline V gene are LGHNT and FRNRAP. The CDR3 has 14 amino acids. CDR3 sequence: CASGFMGANTEAFF. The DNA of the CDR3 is TGTGCTAGTGGTTTTATGGGGGCGAATACTGAAGCTTTCTTT.

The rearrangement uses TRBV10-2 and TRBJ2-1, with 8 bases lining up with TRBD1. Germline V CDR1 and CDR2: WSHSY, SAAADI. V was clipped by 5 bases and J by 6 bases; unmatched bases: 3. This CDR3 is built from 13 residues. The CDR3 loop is CASSRTGSNEQFF. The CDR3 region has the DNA TGCGCCAGCAGTCGGACAGGGAGCAATGAGCAGTTCTTC.

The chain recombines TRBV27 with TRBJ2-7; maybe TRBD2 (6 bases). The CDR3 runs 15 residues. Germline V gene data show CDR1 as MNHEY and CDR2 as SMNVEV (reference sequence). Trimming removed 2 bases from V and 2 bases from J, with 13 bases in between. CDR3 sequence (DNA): TGTGCCAGCAGTTTAGGTGGGCGGGGTCCCTACGAGCAGTACTTC. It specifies CASSLGGRGPYEQYF.

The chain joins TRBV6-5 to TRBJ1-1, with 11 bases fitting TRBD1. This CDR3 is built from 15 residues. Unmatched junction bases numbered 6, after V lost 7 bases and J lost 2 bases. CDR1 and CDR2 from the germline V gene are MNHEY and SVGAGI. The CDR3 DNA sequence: TGTGCCAGCATTAGGACAGGGGGCGGAAACACTGAAGCTTTCTTT. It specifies CASIRTGGGNTEAFF.

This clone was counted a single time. The CDR3 loop reads CASSLDYRGRRETQYF. The CDR3 DNA follows: TGCGCCAGCAGCTTGGACTACAGGGGGCGAAGGGAGACCCAGTACTTC. The chain is built from TRBV5-1 and TRBJ2-5, with 9 positions matching TRBD1. The CDR3 is 16 residues long. Germline V lookup: CDR1 SGHRS, CDR2 YFSETQ. After removal of 0 bases from V and 5 bases from J, the junction contained 8 bases not matched to a gene.

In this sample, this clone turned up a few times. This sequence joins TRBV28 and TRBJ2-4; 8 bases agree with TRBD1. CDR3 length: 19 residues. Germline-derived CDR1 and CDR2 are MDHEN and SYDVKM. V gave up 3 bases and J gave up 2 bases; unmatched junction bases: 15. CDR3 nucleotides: TGTGCCAGCAGTTTCTCAGGAGTCAGGGGGCTCTCAACCAAAAACATTCAGTACTTC. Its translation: CASSFSGVRGLSTKNIQYF.

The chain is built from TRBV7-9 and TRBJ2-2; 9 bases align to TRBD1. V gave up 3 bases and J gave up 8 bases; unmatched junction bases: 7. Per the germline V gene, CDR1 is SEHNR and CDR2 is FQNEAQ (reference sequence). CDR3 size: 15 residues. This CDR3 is CASSFLQGAMGELFF. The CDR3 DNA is TGTGCCAGCAGCTTCTTACAGGGGGCCATGGGGGAGCTGTTTTTT.

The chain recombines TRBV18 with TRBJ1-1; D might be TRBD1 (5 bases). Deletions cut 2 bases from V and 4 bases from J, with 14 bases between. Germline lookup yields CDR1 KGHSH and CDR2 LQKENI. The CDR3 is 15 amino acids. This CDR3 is CASSPTLTGGTEAFF. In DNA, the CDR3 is TGTGCCAGCTCACCAACTCTGACGGGGGGCACTGAAGCTTTCTTT.